The clone carrying this T cell receptor (beta chain) was observed a single time. This specimen belongs to a study of shared T cell receptors in the human thymus. Trimming cost V 6 bases and J 1 base, with 9 bases left between them. CDR3 length: 12 residues. Germline V gives CDR1 SQVTM, CDR2 ANQGSEA. Data came from immunoSEQ multiplex PCR; TCRdb stores just in-frame clones and leaves some out. The data contain more than 550,000 clones, approximately 89% of them singletons. The same specimen was also included in a second study, on human thymus T cells. Turning to that study: An apparent bias in V and J gene usage was seen in thymic and blood repertoires.

The genes are TRBV29-1 and TRBJ1-1; possibly TRBD1 for D (6 bases). The clonotype originates from a boy under three years old with a congenital heart defect. The sequenced sample was thymocytes. Here the CDR3 DNA reads TGCAGCGTCGGACAGCAGAACACTGAAGCTTTCTTT. It codes for CSVGQQNTEAFF.